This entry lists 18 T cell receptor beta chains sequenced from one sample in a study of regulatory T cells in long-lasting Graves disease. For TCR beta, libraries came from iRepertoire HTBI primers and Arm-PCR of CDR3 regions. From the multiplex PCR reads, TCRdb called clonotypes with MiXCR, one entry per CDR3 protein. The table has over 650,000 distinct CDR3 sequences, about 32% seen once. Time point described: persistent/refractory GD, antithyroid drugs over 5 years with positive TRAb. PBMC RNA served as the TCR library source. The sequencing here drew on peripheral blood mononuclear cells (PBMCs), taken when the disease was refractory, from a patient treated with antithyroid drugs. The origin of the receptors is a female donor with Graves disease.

CDR3 residues: CASAPTILNTEAFF. In DNA form, the CDR3 reads TGTGCCAGTGCGCCTACGATCCTGAACACTGAAGCTTTCTTT. The gene calls are TRBV7-3 and TRBJ1-1, with D uncertain. Germline CDR1 SGHTA, CDR2 FQGTGA. The CDR3 loop spans 14 amino acids. The ends were cut back, 9 bases at V and 0 bases at J, with 14 bases in the middle. The entire variable domain, with the rest obtained from reference TRBV7-3 and TRBJ1-1, is as follows: GAGVSQTPSNKVTEKGKYVELRCDPISGHTALYWYRQSLGQGPEFLIYFQGTGAADDSGLPNDRFFAVRPEGSVSTLKIQRTERGDSAVYLCASAPTILNTEAFFGQGTRLTVV.

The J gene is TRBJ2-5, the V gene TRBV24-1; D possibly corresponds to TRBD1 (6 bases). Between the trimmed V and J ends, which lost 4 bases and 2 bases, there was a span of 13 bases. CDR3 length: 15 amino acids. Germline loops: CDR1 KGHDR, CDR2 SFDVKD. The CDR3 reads CATSDPGTIQETQYF. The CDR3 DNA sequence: TGTGCCACCAGTGACCCCGGGACAATTCAAGAGACCCAGTACTTC.

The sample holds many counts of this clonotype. DNA for the CDR3: TGTGCCAGCAGTCCGAGACGGCAATCCTACGAGCAGTACTTC. Amino acids: CASSPRRQSYEQYF. The chain has TRBV27 and TRBJ2-7, with unresolved D. CDR3 length: 14 residues. The germline gives CDR1 MNHEY, CDR2 SMNVEV (reference sequence). Trimming left V 5 bases short and J 1 base short, with 12 bases between.

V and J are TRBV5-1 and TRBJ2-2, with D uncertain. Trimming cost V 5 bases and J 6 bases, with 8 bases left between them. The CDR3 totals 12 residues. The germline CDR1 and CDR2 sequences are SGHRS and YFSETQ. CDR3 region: CASRAGPGELFF. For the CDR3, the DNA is TGCGCCAGCAGAGCAGGTCCCGGGGAGCTGTTTTTT.

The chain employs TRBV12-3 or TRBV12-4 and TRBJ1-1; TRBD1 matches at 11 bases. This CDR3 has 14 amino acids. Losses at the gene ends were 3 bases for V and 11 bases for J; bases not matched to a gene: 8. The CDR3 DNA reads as TGTGCCAGCAGTTTCCGGACAGGGGGCGGATGGGCTTTCTTT. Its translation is CASSFRTGGGWAFF.

The CDR3 DNA reads TGCAGTGGGGAGACAGGGCAAGAGACCCAGTACTTC. This gives the protein CSGETGQETQYF. The chain is built from TRBV20-1 and TRBJ2-5; 7 bases match TRBD1. Germline V gene sequence: CDR1 DFQATT, CDR2 SNEGSKA (reference sequence). J lost 2 bases, V lost 7 bases, and 4 bases had no gene match. CDR3 size: 12 residues.

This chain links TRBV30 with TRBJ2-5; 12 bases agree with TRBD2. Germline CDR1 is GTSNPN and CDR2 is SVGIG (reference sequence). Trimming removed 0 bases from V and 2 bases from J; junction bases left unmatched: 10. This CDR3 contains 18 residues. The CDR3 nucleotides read TGTGCCTGGAGTGTAACGGCTAGCGGGAGGGGATCACAAGAGACCCAGTACTTC. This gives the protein CAWSVTASGRGSQETQYF.

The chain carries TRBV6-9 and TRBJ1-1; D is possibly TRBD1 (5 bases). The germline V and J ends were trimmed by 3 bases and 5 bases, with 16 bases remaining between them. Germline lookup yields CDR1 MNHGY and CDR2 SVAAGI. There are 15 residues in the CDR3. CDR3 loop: CASSYGPPEGTEAFF. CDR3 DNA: TGTGCCAGCAGTTACGGCCCTCCAGAGGGGACTGAAGCTTTCTTT.

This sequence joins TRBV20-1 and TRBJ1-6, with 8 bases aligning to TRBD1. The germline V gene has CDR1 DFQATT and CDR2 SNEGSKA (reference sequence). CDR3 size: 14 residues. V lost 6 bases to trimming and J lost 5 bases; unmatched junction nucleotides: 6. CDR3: CSALPGQDNSPLHF. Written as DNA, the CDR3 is TGCAGTGCGCTCCCGGGACAGGATAATTCACCCCTCCACTTT.

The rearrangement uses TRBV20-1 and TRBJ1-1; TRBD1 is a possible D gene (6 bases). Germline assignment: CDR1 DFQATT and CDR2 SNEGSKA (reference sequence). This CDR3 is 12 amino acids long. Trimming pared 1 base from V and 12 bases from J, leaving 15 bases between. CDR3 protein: CSARGKGDMTFF. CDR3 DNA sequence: TGCAGTGCTAGAGGTAAAGGGGACATGACTTTCTTT.

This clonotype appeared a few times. CDR3: CASSPTGENTEAFF. CDR3 coding DNA: TGTGCCAGCAGTCCGACAGGGGAGAACACTGAAGCTTTCTTT. The J gene is TRBJ1-1, the V gene TRBV6-1, with 8 positions matching TRBD1. This CDR3 region has 14 residues. The V gene's germline CDR1 is MNHNS and CDR2 SASEGT. Trimming removed 5 bases from V and 1 base from J; junction bases left unmatched: 3.

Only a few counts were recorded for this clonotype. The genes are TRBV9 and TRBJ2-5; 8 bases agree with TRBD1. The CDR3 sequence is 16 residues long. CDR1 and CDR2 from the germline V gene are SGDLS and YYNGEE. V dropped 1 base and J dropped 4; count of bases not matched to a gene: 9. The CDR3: CASSVTADRDRETQYF. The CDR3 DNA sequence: TGTGCCAGCAGCGTAACTGCGGACAGGGATAGAGAGACCCAGTACTTC.

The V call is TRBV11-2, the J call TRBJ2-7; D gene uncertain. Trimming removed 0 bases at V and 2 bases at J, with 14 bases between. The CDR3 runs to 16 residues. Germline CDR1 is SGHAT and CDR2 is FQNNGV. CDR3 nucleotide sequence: TGTGCCAGCAGCTTAGAGCTCTCAGTGAATGCCTACGAGCAGTACTTC. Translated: CASSLELSVNAYEQYF.

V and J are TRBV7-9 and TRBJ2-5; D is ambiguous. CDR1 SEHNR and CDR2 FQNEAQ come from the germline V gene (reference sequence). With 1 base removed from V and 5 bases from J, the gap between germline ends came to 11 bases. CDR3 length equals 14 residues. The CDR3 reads CASSLDLGMETQYF. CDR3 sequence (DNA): TGTGCCAGCAGCTTAGATCTGGGGATGGAGACCCAGTACTTC.

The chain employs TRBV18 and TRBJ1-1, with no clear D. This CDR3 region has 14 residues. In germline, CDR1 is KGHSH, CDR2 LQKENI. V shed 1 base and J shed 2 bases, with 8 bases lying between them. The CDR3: CASSPLEINTEAFF. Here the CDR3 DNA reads TGTGCCAGCTCACCACTCGAAATAAACACTGAAGCTTTCTTT.

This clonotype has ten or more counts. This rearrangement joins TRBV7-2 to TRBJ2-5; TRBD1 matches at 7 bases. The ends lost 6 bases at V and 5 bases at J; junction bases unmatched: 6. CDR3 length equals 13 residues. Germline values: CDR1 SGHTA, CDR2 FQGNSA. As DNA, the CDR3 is TGTGCCAGCAGACAGACAGGGTTGGAGACCCAGTACTTC. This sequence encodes CASRQTGLETQYF.

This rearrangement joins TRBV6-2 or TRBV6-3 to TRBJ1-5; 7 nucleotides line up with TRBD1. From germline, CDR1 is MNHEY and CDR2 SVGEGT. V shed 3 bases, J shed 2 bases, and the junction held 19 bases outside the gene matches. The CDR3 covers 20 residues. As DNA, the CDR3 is TGTGCCAGCAGTTATCGGACCGGGACAGCAAGGGGATTTGGCAATCAGCCCCAGCATTTT. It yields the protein CASSYRTGTARGFGNQPQHF.

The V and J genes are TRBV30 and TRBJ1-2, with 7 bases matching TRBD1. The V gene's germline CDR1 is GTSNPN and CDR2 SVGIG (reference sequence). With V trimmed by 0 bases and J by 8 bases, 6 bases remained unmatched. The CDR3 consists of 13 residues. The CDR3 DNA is TGTGCCTGGAGTGTAGAGGGGGCGCACGGCTACACCTTC. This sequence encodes CAWSVEGAHGYTF.